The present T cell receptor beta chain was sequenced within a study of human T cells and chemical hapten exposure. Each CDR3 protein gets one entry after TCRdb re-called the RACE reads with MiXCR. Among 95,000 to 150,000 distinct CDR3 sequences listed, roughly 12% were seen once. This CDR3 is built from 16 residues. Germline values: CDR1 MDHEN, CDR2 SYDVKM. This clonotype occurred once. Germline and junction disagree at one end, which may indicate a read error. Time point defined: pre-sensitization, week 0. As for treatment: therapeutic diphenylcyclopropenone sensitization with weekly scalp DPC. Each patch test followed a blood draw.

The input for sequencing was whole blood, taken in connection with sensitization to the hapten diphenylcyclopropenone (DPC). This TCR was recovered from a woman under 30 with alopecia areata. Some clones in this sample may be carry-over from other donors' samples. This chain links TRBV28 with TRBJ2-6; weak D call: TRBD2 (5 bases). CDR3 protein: CGSSPPGFSGANVLTF. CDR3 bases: TGTGGCAGCAGCCCCCCGGGGTTCTCCGGGGCCAACGTCCTGACTTTC.